This record covers a single T cell receptor beta chain. Trimming stripped 8 bases from V and 1 base from J, with 20 bases between. Per germline, CDR1 LGHNA and CDR2 YNFKEQ. This CDR3 region has 16 residues. The entry originates in a study of T cell responses to AZD1222 COVID-19 vaccine. The protocol was immunoSEQ multiplex PCR, while the TCRdb copy is restricted to in-frame clones and leaves out a portion. The sample lists about 120,000 clones; 70% to 90% were seen once. Source: peripheral blood, taken on day 0 of AZD1222 vaccination. The receptor's source is an adult in good health. V usage is TRBV4-2 and J usage is TRBJ1-1, with D tentatively TRBD1 (5 bases). In DNA form, the CDR3 reads TGTGCCAGCTTGGGGGTATTGGGGTTGGGGAACACTGAAGCTTTCTTT. The encoded protein is CASLGVLGLGNTEAFF.